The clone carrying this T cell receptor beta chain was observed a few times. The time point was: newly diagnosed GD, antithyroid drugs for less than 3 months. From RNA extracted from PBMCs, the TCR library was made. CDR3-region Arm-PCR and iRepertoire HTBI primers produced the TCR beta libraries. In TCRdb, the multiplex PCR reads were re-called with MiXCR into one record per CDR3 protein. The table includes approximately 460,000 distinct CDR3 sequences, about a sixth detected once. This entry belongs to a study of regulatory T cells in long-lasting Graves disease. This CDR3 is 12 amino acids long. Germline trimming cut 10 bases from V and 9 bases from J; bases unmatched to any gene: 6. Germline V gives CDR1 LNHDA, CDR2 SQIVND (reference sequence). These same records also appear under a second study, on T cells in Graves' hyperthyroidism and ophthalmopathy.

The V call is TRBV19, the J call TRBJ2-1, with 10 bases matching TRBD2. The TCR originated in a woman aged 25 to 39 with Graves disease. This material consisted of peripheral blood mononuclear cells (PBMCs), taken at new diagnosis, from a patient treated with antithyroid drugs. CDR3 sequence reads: CATRAGGTEQFF. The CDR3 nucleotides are TGTGCCACCAGAGCGGGAGGGACTGAGCAGTTCTTC. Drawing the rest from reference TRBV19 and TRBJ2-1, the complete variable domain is DGGITQSPKYLFRKEGQNVTLSCEQNLNHDAMYWYRQDPGQGLRLIYYSQIVNDFQKGDIAEGYSVSREKKESFPLTVTSAQKNPTAFYLCATRAGGTEQFFGPGTRLTVL.